This T cell receptor beta chain was observed in a study of response to subunit inactivated influenza vaccine. General study points: It was suggested by the authors that few new T cells are recruited by each seasonal influenza vaccination.

Trimming removed 0 bases from V and 6 bases from J, with 11 bases in between. This CDR3 comprises 15 residues. Germline V gives CDR1 LGHNA, CDR2 YSLEER. One entry per CDR3 protein results from TCRdb running MiXCR on the RT-PCR reads. The sample consists of over 450,000 distinct CDR3 sequences, approximately 13% of them appearing once. As for this clonotype: The antigen is undetermined.

This chain uses TRBV4-3 with TRBJ2-2; D is uncertain. Sequenced here: PBMCs from blood, sampled roughly 47 days after vaccination. The origin of this receptor is a man between 45 and 60 years old who received an inactivated influenza vaccine. The CDR3 loop reads CASSQEVRLSGELFF. The CDR3 nucleotides are TGCGCCAGCAGCCAAGAGGTTCGACTGTCCGGGGAGCTGTTTTTT.